One sample yielded the 10 T cell receptor beta chains listed below, sequenced in a study of low-dose radiotherapy and immunotherapy resistance in tumors. First-strand cDNA relied on TRAV- and TRBV-specific primers spanning alpha and beta chains. Amplification of TCRs used a constant-region primer and V-primer adapter for 15 to 25 PCR cycles. One entry per CDR3 protein results from TCRdb running MiXCR on the reads. The sample yields some 13,000 distinct CDR3 sequences, 70% to 80% seen once. All receptors derive from a human donor with advanced metastatic prostate, ovarian, gallbladder or colorectal cancer (not recorded which). This table probably holds off-target reads from a library built for another chain.

The V gene is TRBV10-3, the J gene TRBJ2-7; tentative D call: TRBD1 (5 bases). CDR1 and CDR2 (germline): ENHRY, SYGVKD. V was clipped by 4 bases and J by 4 bases, with 20 bases between them. The CDR3 loop spans 16 amino acids. CDR3 nucleotide sequence: TGTGCCATCAGTGGATCGACAGAGTCAGTAACATACGAGCAGTACTTC. Encoded protein: CAISGSTESVTYEQYF.

In nucleotides, the CDR3 is TGTGCCAGCAGCCCAGAGTACGCCAACTCCGGGAGTTACGAGCAGTACTTC. Its protein product is CASSPEYANSGSYEQYF. The chain is built from TRBV7-6 and TRBJ2-7; D is perhaps TRBD2 (6 bases). CDR3 size: 17 residues. The ends were cut back, 5 bases at V and 4 bases at J, with 24 bases in the middle. CDR1 and CDR2 from the germline V gene are SGHVS and FNYEAQ.

V is TRBV6-1 and J is TRBJ2-7; the D gene is possibly TRBD2 (5 bases). This CDR3 is 14 amino acids long. V shed 4 bases and J shed 7 bases, with 17 bases lying between them. Germline CDR1 reads MNHNS; CDR2 reads SASEGT. The CDR3 region has the DNA TGTGCCAGCAGTGTAGAGGACTCTGTTGGAGAGCAGTACTTC. Translating gives CASSVEDSVGEQYF.

This clonotype occurred a few times. This sequence joins TRBV4-2 and TRBJ1-1; unclear D gene. CDR3 size: 13 residues. Looked up from germline, CDR1 is LGHNA and CDR2 is YNFKEQ. Trimming took 5 bases from V and 3 from J, leaving 10 bases between them. CDR3 amino acids: CASSSSGDTEAFF. As DNA, the CDR3 is TGTGCCAGCAGCTCGAGCGGGGACACTGAAGCTTTCTTT.

V and J are TRBV5-4 and TRBJ2-3; 9 bases map to TRBD2. The length of the CDR3 is 16 residues. J was trimmed by 1 base and V by 0 bases; bases with no gene match: 3. Germline CDR1 reads SGHNT; CDR2 reads YYREEE (reference sequence). CDR3 loop: CASSLAPSGGTDTQYF. The DNA for the CDR3 is TGTGCCAGCAGCTTGGCCCCTAGCGGGGGCACAGATACGCAGTATTTT.

This clonotype appeared a few times. The rearrangement joins TRBV5-1 to TRBJ2-7; TRBD1 matches at 8 bases. Germline assignment: CDR1 SGHRS and CDR2 YFSETQ. The J segment lost 12 bases and the V segment lost 4 bases, leaving 12 bases of the junction unmatched. This CDR3 region has 13 residues. CDR3 sequence (DNA): TGCGCCAGCAGCCCCGGACAGGGAAAAACTACGTACTTC. Translated: CASSPGQGKTTYF.

This clonotype is a singleton in its sample. This chain's CDR3 is CASSDGGWTEAFF. The CDR3 DNA follows: TGTGCCAGCAGTGATGGTGGTTGGACTGAAGCTTTCTTT. The V call is TRBV5-6, the J call TRBJ1-1; no clear D. The CDR3 totals 13 residues. The germline V and J ends were trimmed by 5 bases and 5 bases, with 13 bases remaining between them. Per the germline V gene, CDR1 is SGHDT and CDR2 is YYEEEE.

This clonotype has more than one count but fewer than ten. This chain uses TRBV5-4 with TRBJ2-1; tentatively, D is TRBD2 (7 bases). Trimming cost V 4 bases and J 8 bases, with 22 bases left between them. The CDR3 loop spans 16 amino acids. CDR1 is SGHNT, CDR2 YYREEE, per germline (reference sequence). The CDR3 reads CASSAMRGGGMDEQFF. CDR3 coding DNA: TGTGCCAGCAGCGCAATGAGGGGGGGGGGCATGGATGAGCAGTTCTTC.

The chain links TRBV7-9 to TRBJ2-2; D is possibly TRBD1 (5 bases). The CDR3 loop spans 13 amino acids. Trimming pared 3 bases from V and 5 bases from J, leaving 7 bases between. CDR1 is SEHNR and CDR2 is FQNEAQ in the germline V gene (reference sequence). The DNA for the CDR3 is TGTGCCAGCAGCTTCCAGGGTACCGGGGAGCTGTTTTTT. Translated, it gives CASSFQGTGELFF.

This chain connects TRBV15 to TRBJ1-1; D unresolved. V was clipped by 3 bases and J by 1 base, with 12 bases between them. Germline CDR1 LNHNV, CDR2 YYDKDF (reference sequence). This CDR3 spans 15 amino acids. DNA of the CDR3: TGTGCCACCAGCAGTTTTAATACAGCGAACACTGAAGCTTTCTTT. This translates into CATSSFNTANTEAFF.